This T cell receptor (beta chain) was recorded in a study of graft-versus-host responses after intestinal transplantation. Germline V lookup: CDR1 LNHDA, CDR2 SQIVND (reference sequence). V shed 3 bases and J shed 3 bases, with 12 bases lying between them. CDR3 length: 14 residues. TCRdb's table, derived via immunoSEQ multiplex PCR, lists solely in-frame clones and lacks some. The sample yields about 97,000 clones, 80% to 95% seen once. Whole-study results and caveats: The study found high graft-versus-host to host-versus-graft clonal ratios in allografts of patients with graft-donor T cell macrochimerism.

On this clone itself: Antigen specificity is unknown.

V gene TRBV19 combines with J gene TRBJ2-7; the D gene is possibly TRBD1 (5 bases). Sequenced here: PBMCs, sampled 450 to 480 days after intestinal transplant. This sequence originates from a human patient who received an intestinal transplant, so some T cells may come from the graft donor. The CDR3 region has the DNA TGTGCCAGTAGTATCTCTGGGGCCAGCTACGAGCAGTACTTC. Translation gives CASSISGASYEQYF.